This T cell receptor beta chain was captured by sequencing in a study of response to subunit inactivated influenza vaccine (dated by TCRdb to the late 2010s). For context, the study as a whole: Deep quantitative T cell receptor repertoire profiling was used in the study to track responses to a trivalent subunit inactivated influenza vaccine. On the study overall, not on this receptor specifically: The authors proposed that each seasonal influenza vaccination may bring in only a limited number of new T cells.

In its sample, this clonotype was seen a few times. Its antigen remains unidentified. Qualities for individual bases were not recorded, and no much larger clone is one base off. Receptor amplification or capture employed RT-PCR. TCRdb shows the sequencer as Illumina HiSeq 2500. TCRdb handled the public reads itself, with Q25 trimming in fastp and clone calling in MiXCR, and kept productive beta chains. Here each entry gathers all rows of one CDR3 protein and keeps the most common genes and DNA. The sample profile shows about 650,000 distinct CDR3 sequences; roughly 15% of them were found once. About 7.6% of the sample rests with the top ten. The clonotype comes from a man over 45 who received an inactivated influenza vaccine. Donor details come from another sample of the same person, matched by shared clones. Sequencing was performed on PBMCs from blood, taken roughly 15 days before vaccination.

The sequenced DNA: TGTGCCAGCAGCGTGTCTACGGCGGGAGGGCCGTATGAGCAGTTCTTC. This codes for CASSVSTAGGPYEQFF. The sequence is built from TRBV9 and TRBJ2-1; 9 bases in between match TRBD2. Relative to germline, V is missing 2 bases and J is missing 8 bases, with 11 bases of the junction outside any gene match. The germline V gene sets CDR1 to SGDLS and CDR2 to YYNGEE. There are 16 amino acids in the CDR3, from cysteine to phenylalanine inclusive. The DNA shown is the 48-base CDR3, in frame from base 1.